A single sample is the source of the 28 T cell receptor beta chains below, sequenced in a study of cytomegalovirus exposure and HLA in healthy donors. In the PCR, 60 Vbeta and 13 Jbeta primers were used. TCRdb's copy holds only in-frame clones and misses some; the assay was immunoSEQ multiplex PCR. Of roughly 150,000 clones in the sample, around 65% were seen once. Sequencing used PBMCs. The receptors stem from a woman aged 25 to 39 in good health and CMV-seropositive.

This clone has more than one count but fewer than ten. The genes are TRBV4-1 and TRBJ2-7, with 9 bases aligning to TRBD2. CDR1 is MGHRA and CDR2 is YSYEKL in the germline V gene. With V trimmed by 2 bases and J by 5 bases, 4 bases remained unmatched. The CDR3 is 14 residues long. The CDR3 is CASSQLAGVDEQYF. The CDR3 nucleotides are TGCGCCAGCAGCCAATTAGCGGGAGTAGACGAGCAGTACTTC.

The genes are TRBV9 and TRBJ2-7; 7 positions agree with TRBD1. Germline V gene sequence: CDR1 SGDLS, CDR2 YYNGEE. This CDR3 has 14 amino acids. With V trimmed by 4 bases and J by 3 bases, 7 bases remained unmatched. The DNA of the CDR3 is TGTGCCAGCAGCCCCCGCACAGGGGTCTACGAGCAGTACTTC. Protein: CASSPRTGVYEQYF.

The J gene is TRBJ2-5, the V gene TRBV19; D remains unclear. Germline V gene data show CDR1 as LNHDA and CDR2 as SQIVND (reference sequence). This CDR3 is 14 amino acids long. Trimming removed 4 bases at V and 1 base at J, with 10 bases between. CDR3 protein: CASSTATRQETQYF. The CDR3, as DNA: TGTGCCAGTAGTACAGCGACGCGCCAAGAGACCCAGTACTTC. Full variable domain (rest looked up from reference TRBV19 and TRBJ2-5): DGGITQSPKYLFRKEGQNVTLSCEQNLNHDAMYWYRQDPGQGLRLIYYSQIVNDFQKGDIAEGYSVSREKKESFPLTVTSAQKNPTAFYLCASSTATRQETQYFGPGTRLLVL.

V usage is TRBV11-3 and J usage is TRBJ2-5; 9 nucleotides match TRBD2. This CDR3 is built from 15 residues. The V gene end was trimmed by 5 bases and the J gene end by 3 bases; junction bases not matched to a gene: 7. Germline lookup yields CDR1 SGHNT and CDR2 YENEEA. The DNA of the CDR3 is TGTGCCAGCAGCAGTCGGGGCGGGAGGGAAGAGACCCAGTACTTC. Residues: CASSSRGGREETQYF.

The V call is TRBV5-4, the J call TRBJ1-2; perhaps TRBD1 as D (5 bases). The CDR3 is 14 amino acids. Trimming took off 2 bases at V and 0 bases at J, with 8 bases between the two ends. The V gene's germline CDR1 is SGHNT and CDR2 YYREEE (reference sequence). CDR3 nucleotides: TGTGCCAGCAGCTTAGACAGCCCTAACTATGGCTACACCTTC. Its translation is CASSLDSPNYGYTF.

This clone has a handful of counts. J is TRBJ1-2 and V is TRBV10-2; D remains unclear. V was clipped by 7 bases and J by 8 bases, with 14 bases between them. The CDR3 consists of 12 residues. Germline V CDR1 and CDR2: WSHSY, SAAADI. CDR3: CASMGDLGGYTF. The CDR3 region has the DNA TGCGCCAGCATGGGCGATTTGGGCGGCTACACCTTC.

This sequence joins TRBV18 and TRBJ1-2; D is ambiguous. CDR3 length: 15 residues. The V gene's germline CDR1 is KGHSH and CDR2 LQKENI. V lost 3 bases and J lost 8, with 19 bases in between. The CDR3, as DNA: TGTGCCAGCTCACCTTTCTTTGATGCAGGTGACGGCTACACCTTC. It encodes CASSPFFDAGDGYTF. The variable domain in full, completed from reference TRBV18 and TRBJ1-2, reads NAGVMQNPRHLVRRRGQEARLRCSPMKGHSHVYWYRQLPEEGLKFMVYLQKENIIDESGMPKERFSAEFPKEGPSILRIQQVVRGDSAAYFCASSPFFDAGDGYTFGSGTRLTVV.

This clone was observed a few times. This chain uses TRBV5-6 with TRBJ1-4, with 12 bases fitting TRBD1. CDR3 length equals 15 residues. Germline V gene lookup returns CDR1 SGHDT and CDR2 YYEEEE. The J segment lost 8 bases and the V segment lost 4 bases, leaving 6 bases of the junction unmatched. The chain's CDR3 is CASSPTGTGGEKLFF. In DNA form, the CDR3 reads TGTGCCAGCAGCCCAACCGGGACAGGGGGCGAAAAACTGTTTTTT.

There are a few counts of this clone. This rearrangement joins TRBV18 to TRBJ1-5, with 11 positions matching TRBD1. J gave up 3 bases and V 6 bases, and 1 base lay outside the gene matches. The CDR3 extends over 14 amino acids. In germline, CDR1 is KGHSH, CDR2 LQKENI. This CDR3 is CASSDRGLNQPQHF. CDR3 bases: TGTGCCAGCTCGGACAGGGGGCTCAATCAGCCCCAGCATTTT.

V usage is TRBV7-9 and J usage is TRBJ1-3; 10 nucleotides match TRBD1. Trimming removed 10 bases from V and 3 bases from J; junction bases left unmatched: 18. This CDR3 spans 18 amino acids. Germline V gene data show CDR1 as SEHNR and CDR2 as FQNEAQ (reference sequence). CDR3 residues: CATAKGDRGLGSGNTIYF. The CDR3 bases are TGTGCCACCGCTAAGGGGGACAGGGGACTTGGCAGTGGAAACACCATATATTTT.

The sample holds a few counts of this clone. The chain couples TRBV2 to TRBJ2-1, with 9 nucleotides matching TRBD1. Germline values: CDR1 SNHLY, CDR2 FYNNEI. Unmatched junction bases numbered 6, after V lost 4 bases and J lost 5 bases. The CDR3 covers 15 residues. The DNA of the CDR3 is TGTGCCAGCAGTGGTCCGGGACAGGGAAACAATGAGCAGTTCTTC. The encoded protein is CASSGPGQGNNEQFF.

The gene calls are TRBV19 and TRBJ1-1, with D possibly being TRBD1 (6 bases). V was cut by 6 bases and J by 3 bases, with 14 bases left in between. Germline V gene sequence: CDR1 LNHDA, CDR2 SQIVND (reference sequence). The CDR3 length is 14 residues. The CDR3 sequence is CASSLRRGDTEAFF. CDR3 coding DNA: TGTGCCAGTAGCTTACGCAGGGGTGACACTGAAGCTTTCTTT.

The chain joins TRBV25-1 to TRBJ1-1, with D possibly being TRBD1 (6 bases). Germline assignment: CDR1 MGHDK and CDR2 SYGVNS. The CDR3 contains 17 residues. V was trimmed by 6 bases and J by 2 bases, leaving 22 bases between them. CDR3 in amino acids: CASSGPNREPLNTEAFF. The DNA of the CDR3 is TGTGCCAGCAGCGGACCGAACAGGGAACCTCTAAACACTGAAGCTTTCTTT. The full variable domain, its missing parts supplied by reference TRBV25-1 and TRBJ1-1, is EADIYQTPRYLVIGTGKKITLECSQTMGHDKMYWYQQDPGMELHLIHYSYGVNSTEKGDLSSESTVSRIRTEHFPLTLESARPSHTSQYLCASSGPNREPLNTEAFFGQGTRLTVV.

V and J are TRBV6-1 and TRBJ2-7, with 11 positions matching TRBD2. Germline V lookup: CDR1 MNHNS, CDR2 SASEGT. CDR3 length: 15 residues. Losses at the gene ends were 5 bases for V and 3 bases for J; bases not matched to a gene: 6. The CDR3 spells CASSTASGGLYEQYF. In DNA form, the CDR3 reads TGTGCCAGCAGTACGGCTAGCGGGGGGCTCTACGAGCAGTACTTC.

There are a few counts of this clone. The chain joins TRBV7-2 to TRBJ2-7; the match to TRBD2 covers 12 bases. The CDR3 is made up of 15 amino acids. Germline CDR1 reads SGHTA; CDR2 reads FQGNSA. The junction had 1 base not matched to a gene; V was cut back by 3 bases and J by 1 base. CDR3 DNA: TGTGCCAGCAGCTTCGGGACTAGCGGGTCCTACGAGCAGTACTTC. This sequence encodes CASSFGTSGSYEQYF.

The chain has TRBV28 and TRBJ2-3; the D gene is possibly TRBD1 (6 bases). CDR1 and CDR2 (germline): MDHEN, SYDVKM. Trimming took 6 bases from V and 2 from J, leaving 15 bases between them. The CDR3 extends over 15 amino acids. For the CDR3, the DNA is TGTGCCAGCAGATCGGCAGGGGTTGTCACAGATACGCAGTATTTT. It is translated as CASRSAGVVTDTQYF. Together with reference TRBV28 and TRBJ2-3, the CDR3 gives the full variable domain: DVKVTQSSRYLVKRTGEKVFLECVQDMDHENMFWYRQDPGLGLRLIYFSYDVKMKEKGDIPEGYSVSREKKERFSLILESASTNQTSMYLCASRSAGVVTDTQYFGPGTRLTVL.

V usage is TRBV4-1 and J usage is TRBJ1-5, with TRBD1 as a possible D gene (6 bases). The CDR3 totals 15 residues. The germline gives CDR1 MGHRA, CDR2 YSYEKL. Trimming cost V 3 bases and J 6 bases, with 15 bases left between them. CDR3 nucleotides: TGCGCCAGCAGCCAGACACAGGGTTTGGGTCAGCCCCAGCATTTT. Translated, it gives CASSQTQGLGQPQHF.

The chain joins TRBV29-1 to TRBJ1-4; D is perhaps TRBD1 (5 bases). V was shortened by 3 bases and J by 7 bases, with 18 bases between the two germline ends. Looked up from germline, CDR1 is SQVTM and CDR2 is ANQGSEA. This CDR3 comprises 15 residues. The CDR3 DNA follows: TGCAGCGTTGACGCAGGGTGGCCCGCCGGTGAAAAACTGTTTTTT. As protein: CSVDAGWPAGEKLFF.

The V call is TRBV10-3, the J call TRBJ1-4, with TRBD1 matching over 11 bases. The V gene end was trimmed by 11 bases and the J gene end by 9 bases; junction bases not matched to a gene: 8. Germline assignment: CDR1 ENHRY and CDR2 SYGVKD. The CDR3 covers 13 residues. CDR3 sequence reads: CAAGDRGLKKLFF. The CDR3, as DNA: TGTGCCGCGGGGGACAGGGGGTTGAAAAAACTGTTTTTT.

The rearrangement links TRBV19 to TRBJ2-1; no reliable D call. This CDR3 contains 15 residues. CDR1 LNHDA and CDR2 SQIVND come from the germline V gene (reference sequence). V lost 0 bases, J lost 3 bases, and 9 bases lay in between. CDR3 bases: TGTGCCAGTAGTATAGATCACACCAACTACAATGAGCAGTTCTTC. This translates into CASSIDHTNYNEQFF.

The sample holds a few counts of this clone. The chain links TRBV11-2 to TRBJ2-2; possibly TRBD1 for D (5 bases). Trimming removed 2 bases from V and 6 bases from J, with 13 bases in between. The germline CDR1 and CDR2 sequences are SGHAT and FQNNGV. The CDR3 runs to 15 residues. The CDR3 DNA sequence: TGTGCCAGCAGCTTAACGCAGTTCAGGGCCGGGGAGCTGTTTTTT. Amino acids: CASSLTQFRAGELFF.

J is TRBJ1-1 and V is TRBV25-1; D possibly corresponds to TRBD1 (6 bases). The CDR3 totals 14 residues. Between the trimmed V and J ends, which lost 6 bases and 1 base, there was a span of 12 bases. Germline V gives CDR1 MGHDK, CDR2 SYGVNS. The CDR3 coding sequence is TGTGCCAGCAGGATGGGGGCCCCGAACACTGAAGCTTTCTTT. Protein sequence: CASRMGAPNTEAFF.

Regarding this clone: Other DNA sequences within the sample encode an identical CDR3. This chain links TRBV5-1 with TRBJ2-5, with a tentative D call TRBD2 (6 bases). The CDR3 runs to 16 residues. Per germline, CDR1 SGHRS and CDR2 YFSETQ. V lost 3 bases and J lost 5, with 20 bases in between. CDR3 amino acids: CASSSSSGVFSETQYF. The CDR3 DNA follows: TGCGCCAGCAGCTCGAGTTCGGGGGTGTTTAGCGAGACCCAGTACTTC.

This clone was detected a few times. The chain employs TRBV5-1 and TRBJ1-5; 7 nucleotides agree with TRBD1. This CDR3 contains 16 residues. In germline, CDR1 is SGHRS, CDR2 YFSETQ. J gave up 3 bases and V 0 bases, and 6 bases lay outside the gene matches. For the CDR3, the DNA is TGCGCCAGCAGCTTGGAAGTGGGACAGCTCAATCAGCCCCAGCATTTT. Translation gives CASSLEVGQLNQPQHF. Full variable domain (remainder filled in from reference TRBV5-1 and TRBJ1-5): KAGVTQTPRYLIKTRGQQVTLSCSPISGHRSVSWYQQTPGQGLQFLFEYFSETQRNKGNFPGRFSGRQFSNSRSEMNVSTLELGDSALYLCASSLEVGQLNQPQHFGDGTRLSIL.

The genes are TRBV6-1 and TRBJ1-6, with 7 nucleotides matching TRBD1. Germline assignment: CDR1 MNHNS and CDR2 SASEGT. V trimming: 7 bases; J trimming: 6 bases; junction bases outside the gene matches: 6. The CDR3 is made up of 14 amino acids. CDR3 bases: TGTGCCAGCAATTCAGGGGGAACTAATTCACCCCTCCACTTT. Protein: CASNSGGTNSPLHF.

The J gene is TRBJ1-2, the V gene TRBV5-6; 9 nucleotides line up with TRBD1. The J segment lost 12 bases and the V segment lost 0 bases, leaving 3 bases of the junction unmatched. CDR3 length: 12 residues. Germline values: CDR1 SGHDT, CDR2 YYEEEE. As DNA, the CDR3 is TGTGCCAGCAGCTTGGGGACAGGGGTGAACACCTTC. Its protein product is CASSLGTGVNTF.

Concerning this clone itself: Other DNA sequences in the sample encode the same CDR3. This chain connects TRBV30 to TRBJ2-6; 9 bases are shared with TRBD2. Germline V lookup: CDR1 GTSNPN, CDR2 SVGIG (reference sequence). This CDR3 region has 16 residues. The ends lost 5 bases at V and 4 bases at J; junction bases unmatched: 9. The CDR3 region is CAWGLAGGPGANVLTF. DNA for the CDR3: TGTGCCTGGGGATTGGCGGGAGGGCCCGGGGCCAACGTCCTGACTTTC.

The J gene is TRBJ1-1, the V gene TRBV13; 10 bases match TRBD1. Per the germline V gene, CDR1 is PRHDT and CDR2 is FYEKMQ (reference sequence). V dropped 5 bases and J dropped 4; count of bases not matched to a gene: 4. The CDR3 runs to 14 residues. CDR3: CASSPGTGVTEAFF. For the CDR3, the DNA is TGTGCCAGCAGCCCAGGGACAGGGGTCACTGAAGCTTTCTTT.